The entry that follows covers one T cell receptor (beta chain) sequence. The V and J ends lost 0 bases and 6 bases, in that order; junction bases with no gene match: 9. Germline assignment: CDR1 SGHRS and CDR2 YFSETQ. The CDR3 sequence is 16 residues long. The data were taken from a study of cytomegalovirus exposure and HLA in healthy donors. A multiplex PCR was run with 60 Vbeta primers and 13 Jbeta primers. The table came from immunoSEQ multiplex PCR; TCRdb's copy has only in-frame clones and leaves some out. The table includes around 150,000 clones, about 60% detected once. The receptor was isolated from a woman aged 55-75 years in good health and CMV-seropositive. The rearrangement uses TRBV5-1 and TRBJ2-3, with 8 nucleotides matching TRBD1. Source material: PBMCs. As DNA, the CDR3 is TGCGCCAGCAGCTTGGGACAGGGGAGCTCGACGGATACGCAGTATTTT. This codes for CASSLGQGSSTDTQYF.